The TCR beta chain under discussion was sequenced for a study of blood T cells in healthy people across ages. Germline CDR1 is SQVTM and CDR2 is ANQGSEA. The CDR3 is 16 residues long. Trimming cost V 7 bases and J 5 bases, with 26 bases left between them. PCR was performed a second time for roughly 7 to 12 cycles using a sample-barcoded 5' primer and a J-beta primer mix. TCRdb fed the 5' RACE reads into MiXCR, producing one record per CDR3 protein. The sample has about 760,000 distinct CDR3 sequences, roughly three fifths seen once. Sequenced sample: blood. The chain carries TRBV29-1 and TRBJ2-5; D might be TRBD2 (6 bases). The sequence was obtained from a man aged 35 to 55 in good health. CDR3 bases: TGCAGCGCGATAAGGGATGGAGGGCCGGTGGGGGAGACCCAGTACTTC. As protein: CSAIRDGGPVGETQYF.